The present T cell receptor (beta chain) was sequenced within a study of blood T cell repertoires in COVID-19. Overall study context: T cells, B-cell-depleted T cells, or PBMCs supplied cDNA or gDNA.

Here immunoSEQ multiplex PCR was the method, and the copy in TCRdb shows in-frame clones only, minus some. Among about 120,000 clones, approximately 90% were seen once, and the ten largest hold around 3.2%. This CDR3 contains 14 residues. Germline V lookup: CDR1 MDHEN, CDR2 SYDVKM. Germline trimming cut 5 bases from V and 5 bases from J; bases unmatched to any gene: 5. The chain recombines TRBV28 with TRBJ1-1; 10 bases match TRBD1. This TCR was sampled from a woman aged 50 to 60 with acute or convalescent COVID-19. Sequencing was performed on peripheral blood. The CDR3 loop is CASSGGQGRTEAFF. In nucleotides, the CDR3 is TGTGCCAGCAGTGGGGGACAGGGGCGGACTGAAGCTTTCTTT.